This T cell receptor (beta chain) comes out of a study of technical replicates of blood from a handful of donors. The method was immunoSEQ multiplex PCR; TCRdb's version includes in-frame clones alone and lacks a portion of them. The sample contains about 70,000 clones, approximately 96% of which appear only once. Per the germline V gene, CDR1 is SEHNR and CDR2 is FQNEAQ (reference sequence). The germline V and J ends were trimmed by 0 bases and 6 bases, with 14 bases remaining between them. The CDR3 is made up of 16 amino acids. The chain joins TRBV7-9 to TRBJ1-4; D ambiguous. Sequencing input: T cells isolated from PBMCs. This receptor was taken from a human donor in good health. The CDR3 is CASSLAQGRLDEKLFF. For the CDR3, the DNA is TGTGCCAGCAGCTTAGCGCAAGGCAGGTTGGATGAAAAACTGTTTTTT.